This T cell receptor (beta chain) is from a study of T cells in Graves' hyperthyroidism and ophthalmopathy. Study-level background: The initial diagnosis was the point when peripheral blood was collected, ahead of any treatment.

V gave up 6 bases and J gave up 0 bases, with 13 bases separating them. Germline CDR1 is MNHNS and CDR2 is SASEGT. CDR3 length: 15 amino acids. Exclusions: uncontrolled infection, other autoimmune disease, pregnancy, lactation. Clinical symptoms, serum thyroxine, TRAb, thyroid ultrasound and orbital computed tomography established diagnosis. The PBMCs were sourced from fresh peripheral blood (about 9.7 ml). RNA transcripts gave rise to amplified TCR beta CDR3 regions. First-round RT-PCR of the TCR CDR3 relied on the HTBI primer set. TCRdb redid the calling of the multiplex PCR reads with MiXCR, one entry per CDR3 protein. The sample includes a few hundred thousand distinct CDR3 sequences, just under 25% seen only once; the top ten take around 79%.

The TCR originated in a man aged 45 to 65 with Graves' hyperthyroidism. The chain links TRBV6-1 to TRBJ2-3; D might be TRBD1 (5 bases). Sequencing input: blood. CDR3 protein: CASSLIGHSTDTQYF. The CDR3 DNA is TGTGCCAGCAGCCTGATCGGACATAGCACAGATACGCAGTATTTT.